Listed here is a single T cell receptor beta chain. What it binds is unknown. This sample is part of a study of identical twins. Looked up from germline, CDR1 is LGHDT and CDR2 is YNNKEL (reference sequence). This CDR3 region has 11 residues. With 2 bases removed from V and 5 bases from J, the gap between germline ends came to 3 bases. The study, taken as a whole, reports: Out-of-frame TCR alpha sharing observed in monozygotic twins exceeded model estimates.

Unique molecular identifiers were in the cDNA, with template-switch universal primer binding. TCRdb re-analysed the 5' RACE reads in MiXCR, keeping a single row per CDR3 protein. The sample lists approximately 600,000 distinct CDR3 sequences; 7.1% were seen once. The same specimen was also included in a second study, on yellow fever vaccine responses in identical twins.

The sequence came from a woman under 30 in good health. The sample comprised PBMCs. The chain has TRBV3-1 and TRBJ2-5, with unresolved D. The DNA for the CDR3 is TGTGCCAGCAGCCAACTTGAGACCCAGTACTTC. It translates to CASSQLETQYF.